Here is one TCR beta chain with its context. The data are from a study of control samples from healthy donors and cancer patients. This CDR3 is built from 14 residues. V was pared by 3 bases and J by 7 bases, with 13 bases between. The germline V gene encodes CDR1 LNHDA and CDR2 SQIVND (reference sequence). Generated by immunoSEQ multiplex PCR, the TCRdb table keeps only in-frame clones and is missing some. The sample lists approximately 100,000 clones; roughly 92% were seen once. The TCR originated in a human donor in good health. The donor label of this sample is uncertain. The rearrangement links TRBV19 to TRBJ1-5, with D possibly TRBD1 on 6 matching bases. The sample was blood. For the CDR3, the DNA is TGTGCCAGTAGTATGATCACAGGGCTGCAGCCCCAGCATTTT. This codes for CASSMITGLQPQHF.